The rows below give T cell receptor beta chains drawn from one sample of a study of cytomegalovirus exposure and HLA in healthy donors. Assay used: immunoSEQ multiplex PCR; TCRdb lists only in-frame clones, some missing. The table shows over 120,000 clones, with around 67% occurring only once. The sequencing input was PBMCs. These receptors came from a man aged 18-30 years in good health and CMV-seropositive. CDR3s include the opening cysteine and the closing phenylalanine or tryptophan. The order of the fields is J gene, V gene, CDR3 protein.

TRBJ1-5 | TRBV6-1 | CASSKDRGLQPQHF
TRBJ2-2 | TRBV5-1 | CASSLAGTSGSGTGELFF
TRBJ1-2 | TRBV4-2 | CASSRGTADEYGYTF
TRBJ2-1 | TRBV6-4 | CASSDPPGNEQFF
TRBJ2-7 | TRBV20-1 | CSVRSTYEQYF
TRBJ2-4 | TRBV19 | CASSTSPRNIQYF
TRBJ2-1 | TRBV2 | CASSGGGLAAIYNEQFF
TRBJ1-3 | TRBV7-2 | CASSLWPLRGSISGNTIYF
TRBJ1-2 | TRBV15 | CATSRLLDRGRDGYTF
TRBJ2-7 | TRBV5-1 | CASSSTSRYEQYF
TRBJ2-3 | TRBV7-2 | CASSHRTSGSTDTQYF
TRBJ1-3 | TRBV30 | CAWSVLGGDTIYF
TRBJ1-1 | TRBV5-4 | CASSGTGPRTEAFF
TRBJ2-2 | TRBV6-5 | CASGRGELFF
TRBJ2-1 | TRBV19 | CASSITGQVLNEQFF
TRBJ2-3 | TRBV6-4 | CASSEGSGESDTQYF
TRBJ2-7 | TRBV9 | CASSPRLAASYEQYF
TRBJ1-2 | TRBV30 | CAWSQGQGADYGYTF
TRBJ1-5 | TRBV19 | CASSPDRGSNQPQHF
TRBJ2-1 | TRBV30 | CAWSARELGVEQFF
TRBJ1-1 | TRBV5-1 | CASSSGPNTEAFF
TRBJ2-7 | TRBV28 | CASSYWDSSYEQYF
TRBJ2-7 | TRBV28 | CASSWTGQAISYEQYF
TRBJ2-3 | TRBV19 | CASSIITSGGTQYF
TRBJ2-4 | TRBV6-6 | CATQAGPKNIQYF
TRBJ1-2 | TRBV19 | CASSISGQYGYTF
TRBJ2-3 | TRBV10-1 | CASSRGFTDTQYF
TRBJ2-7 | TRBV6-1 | CASEGTSGGAGEQYF
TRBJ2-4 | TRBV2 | CASTTYGATWDF